This entry lists 5 T cell receptor beta chains sequenced from one sample in a study of CD8 T cells in ankylosing spondylitis. TCRdb processed the 5' RACE reads anew with MiXCR; each CDR3 protein has one entry. The data contain about 36,000 distinct CDR3 sequences, under 15% of them singletons. What was sequenced was synovial fluid, either unsorted or a sorted T cell fraction (not recorded which). These receptors all come from a male donor with ankylosing spondylitis.

The V and J genes are TRBV5-1 and TRBJ2-5; D is unresolved. The CDR3 is 14 residues long. Trimming stripped 3 bases from V and 5 bases from J, with 14 bases between. CDR1 SGHRS and CDR2 YFSETQ come from the germline V gene. CDR3 DNA sequence: TGCGCCAGCAGCTGGCGGACCCTCGGCGAGACCCAGTACTTC. Its protein is CASSWRTLGETQYF. Filled out from reference TRBV5-1 and TRBJ2-5, the complete variable domain reads KAGVTQTPRYLIKTRGQQVTLSCSPISGHRSVSWYQQTPGQGLQFLFEYFSETQRNKGNFPGRFSGRQFSNSRSEMNVSTLELGDSALYLCASSWRTLGETQYFGPGTRLLVL.

This clonotype was counted a few times. This chain joins TRBV29-1 and TRBJ1-1; TRBD1 matches 8 bases. With 4 bases clipped from V and 0 bases from J, the junction kept 19 bases outside the gene matches. The CDR3 is 19 amino acids. Germline CDR1 reads SQVTM; CDR2 reads ANQGSEA. The CDR3 spells CSVVGRSGGQGRMNTEAFF. CDR3 bases: TGCAGCGTTGTGGGGAGGTCAGGGGGCCAAGGAAGGATGAACACTGAAGCTTTCTTT.

The CDR3 nucleotides read TGTGCCAGCAGACCCCTCCCTAGCGGGGGCACAGATACGCAGTATTTT. Its translation is CASRPLPSGGTDTQYF. The chain employs TRBV7-9 and TRBJ2-3; 9 nucleotides match TRBD2. The CDR3 loop spans 16 amino acids. Looked up from germline, CDR1 is SEHNR and CDR2 is FQNEAQ (reference sequence). The V segment lost 6 bases and the J segment 1 base; nucleotides outside the gene matches: 8. Looking up the rest from reference TRBV7-9 and TRBJ2-3 gives the full variable domain: DTGVSQNPRHKITKRGQNVTFRCDPISEHNRLYWYRQTLGQGPEFLTYFQNEAQLEKSRLLSDRFSAERPKGSFSTLEIQRTEQGDSAMYLCASRPLPSGGTDTQYFGPGTRLTVL.

This clonotype is termed medium-sized. This chain joins TRBV28 and TRBJ2-7; D gene ambiguous. The CDR3 has 14 amino acids. Per germline, CDR1 MDHEN and CDR2 SYDVKM. V was pared by 6 bases and J by 3 bases, with 15 bases between. CDR3 in DNA: TGTGCCAGCAGCACAGAGATGAGCTACTACGAGCAGTACTTC. This codes for CASSTEMSYYEQYF.

The chain recombines TRBV4-3 with TRBJ2-7; 7 nucleotides match TRBD1. Germline V gives CDR1 LGHNA, CDR2 YSLEER. V lost 3 bases and J lost 2; bases outside the gene matches: 4. This CDR3 spans 14 amino acids. CDR3 loop: CASSHQDRTYEQYF. The DNA of the CDR3 is TGCGCCAGCAGCCACCAGGACAGGACCTACGAGCAGTACTTC.